Sequencing of this T cell receptor (beta chain) was carried out in a study of blood T cell repertoires in COVID-19. Looking at the study overall: Researchers got acute and convalescent COVID-19 samples from the United States, Italy and Spain. Nucleic acid was either cDNA or gDNA, and it came from T cells, B-cell-depleted T cells, or PBMCs.

Authors' methods: Reference gene primers were amplified, and this amplification served to estimate nucleated cell counts. Sequencing was performed with immunoSEQ multiplex PCR; in TCRdb, only in-frame clones are kept and a portion is missing. The DNA was the basis for D and trimming; V, J and clone size are from that table. The sample records 150,000 to 200,000 clones, about 93% being singletons. Per germline, CDR1 MDHEN and CDR2 SYDVKM. The CDR3 has 18 residues. On this clone itself: A read error may account for a junction end that differs from germline.

The TCR was taken from a man in his fifties with acute or convalescent COVID-19. Sequenced material: peripheral blood. The gene calls are TRBV28 and TRBJ2-5; D might be TRBD2 (6 bases). The CDR3 sequence: CVSSGGILGGEYQETQYF. The CDR3 region has the DNA TGTGTCAGCAGTGGGGGGATCTTAGGCGGGGAGTACCAAGAGACCCAGTACTTC.